Listed below are T cell receptor beta chains from one sample, sequenced in a study of blood T cell repertoires in COVID-19. Assay used: immunoSEQ multiplex PCR; TCRdb lists only in-frame clones, some missing. This repertoire shows 380,000 or so clones, less than 90% found once; its top ten account for 7.1%. The sequencing sample was made of peripheral blood. Every receptor here comes from a woman aged 55-69 years with COVID-19, enrolled during active disease. Both conserved end residues are part of each CDR3. Each record gives: CDR3 protein, CDR3 DNA, J gene, V gene, clone size, D gene. D genes are given only for firm matches. Only some rows state a clone size, as once, few, many or a class for expanded clones.

CDR3 protein: CASTGGNSNQPQHF; CDR3 DNA: TGTGCCAGCACCGGGGGGAATAGCAATCAGCCCCAGCATTTT; J gene: TRBJ1-5; V gene: TRBV6-6; clone size: .; D gene: .
CDR3 protein: CASSYVRGGVTDTQYF; CDR3 DNA: TGTGCCAGCAGTTACGTCCGGGGGGGCGTCACAGATACGCAGTATTTT; J gene: TRBJ2-3; V gene: TRBV6-5; clone size: once; D gene: TRBD2
CDR3 protein: CASSSLANTEAFF; CDR3 DNA: TGTGCCAGCAGTTCCCTGGCGAACACTGAAGCTTTCTTT; J gene: TRBJ1-1; V gene: TRBV12-3/TRBV12-4; clone size: .; D gene: .
CDR3 protein: CASRGLLGGQGYEKLFF; CDR3 DNA: TGCGCCAGCAGGGGTCTTTTGGGGGGACAGGGATATGAAAAACTGTTTTTT; J gene: TRBJ1-4; V gene: TRBV4-1; clone size: .; D gene: TRBD1
CDR3 protein: CASSLDRVQFF; CDR3 DNA: TGTGCCAGCAGCTTGGACAGGGTCCAGTTCTTC; J gene: TRBJ2-1; V gene: TRBV5-4; clone size: .; D gene: .
CDR3 protein: CASKNDRNTEAFF; CDR3 DNA: TGTGCCAGCAAAAATGACAGAAACACTGAAGCTTTCTTT; J gene: TRBJ1-1; V gene: TRBV27; clone size: .; D gene: .
CDR3 protein: CASSYGGTGTDTEAFF; CDR3 DNA: TGTGCCAGCAGTTACGGCGGGACAGGGACGGACACTGAAGCTTTCTTT; J gene: TRBJ1-1; V gene: TRBV6-5; clone size: .; D gene: TRBD1
CDR3 protein: CASRLAGASDTQYF; CDR3 DNA: TGTGCCAGCAGACTAGCGGGGGCCTCAGATACGCAGTATTTT; J gene: TRBJ2-3; V gene: TRBV27; clone size: .; D gene: TRBD2
CDR3 protein: CASSVAGLGGYTF; CDR3 DNA: TGTGCCAGCAGCGTAGCAGGGTTGGGCGGCTACACCTTC; J gene: TRBJ1-2; V gene: TRBV9; clone size: .; D gene: .
CDR3 protein: CSLTSGFSSYNEQFF; CDR3 DNA: TGCAGCTTGACTAGCGGGTTTAGCTCCTACAATGAGCAGTTCTTC; J gene: TRBJ2-1; V gene: TRBV29-1; clone size: once; D gene: TRBD2
CDR3 protein: CASSFRQGITEAFF; CDR3 DNA: TGCGCCAGCAGCTTCAGGCAGGGGATCACTGAAGCTTTCTTT; J gene: TRBJ1-1; V gene: TRBV5-1; clone size: once; D gene: .
CDR3 protein: CASSISPLKYLETNEKLFF; CDR3 DNA: TGTGCCAGTAGTATAAGCCCCCTAAAATATTTGGAGACTAATGAAAAACTGTTTTTT; J gene: TRBJ1-4; V gene: TRBV19; clone size: .; D gene: .
CDR3 protein: CASSLTSGSTEAFF; CDR3 DNA: TGTGCCAGCAGCTTAACGTCAGGCTCCACTGAAGCTTTCTTT; J gene: TRBJ1-1; V gene: TRBV7-2; clone size: .; D gene: .
CDR3 protein: CASSLGRDSSWGYTF; CDR3 DNA: TGCGCCAGCAGCCTGGGTCGGGACTCCTCGTGGGGCTACACCTTC; J gene: TRBJ1-2; V gene: TRBV4-3; clone size: .; D gene: .
CDR3 protein: CASSVHGTLEQSTGELFF; CDR3 DNA: TGTGCCAGCAGTGTACACGGGACACTCGAACAATCTACCGGGGAGCTGTTTTTT; J gene: TRBJ2-2; V gene: TRBV27; clone size: .; D gene: .
CDR3 protein: CASRVPGGSSSYNSPLHF; CDR3 DNA: TGTGCCAGCAGGGTGCCAGGGGGGTCGAGCTCCTATAATTCACCCCTCCACTTT; J gene: TRBJ1-6; V gene: TRBV2; clone size: .; D gene: TRBD1
CDR3 protein: CASSEAGTAIRYTF; CDR3 DNA: TGTGCCAGCAGTGAAGCTGGGACAGCCATCCGCTACACCTTC; J gene: TRBJ1-2; V gene: TRBV6-1; clone size: .; D gene: TRBD1
CDR3 protein: CASSPSRGAGELFF; CDR3 DNA: TGTGCCAGCTCACCGTCCAGGGGTGCCGGGGAGCTGTTTTTT; J gene: TRBJ2-2; V gene: TRBV18; clone size: few; D gene: .
CDR3 protein: CASRRAGTDTQYF; CDR3 DNA: TGTGCCAGCCGTCGGGCGGGGACAGATACGCAGTATTTT; J gene: TRBJ2-3; V gene: TRBV6-5; clone size: .; D gene: .
CDR3 protein: CATQGIYEQYF; CDR3 DNA: TGTGCCACCCAGGGGATTTACGAGCAGTACTTC; J gene: TRBJ2-7; V gene: TRBV15; clone size: .; D gene: .
CDR3 protein: CASSSGTGHTEAFF; CDR3 DNA: TGTGCCAGCAGTTCCGGGACAGGACACACTGAAGCTTTCTTT; J gene: TRBJ1-1; V gene: TRBV27; clone size: .; D gene: TRBD1
CDR3 protein: CASTRGGTHNEQFF; CDR3 DNA: TGTGCCAGCACTAGGGGGGGGACCCACAATGAGCAGTTCTTC; J gene: TRBJ2-1; V gene: TRBV28; clone size: once; D gene: .
CDR3 protein: CASSKYDWARCSYNEQFF; CDR3 DNA: TGTGCCAGCAGCAAGTATGATTGGGCTCGTTGCTCCTACAATGAGCAGTTCTTC; J gene: TRBJ2-1; V gene: TRBV21-1; clone size: .; D gene: .
CDR3 protein: CAISGTGRSNTEAFF; CDR3 DNA: TGTGCCATCAGCGGCACAGGACGTTCGAACACTGAAGCTTTCTTT; J gene: TRBJ1-1; V gene: TRBV10-3; clone size: .; D gene: .
CDR3 protein: CASSQGPEGALHF; CDR3 DNA: TGTGCCAGCAGCCAAGGACCCGAGGGGGCCCTCCACTTT; J gene: TRBJ1-6; V gene: TRBV3-1/TRBV3-2; clone size: .; D gene: .
CDR3 protein: CASSNSLGLGQPQHF; CDR3 DNA: TGTGCCAGCAGCAATTCGCTGGGCCTCGGACAGCCCCAGCATTTT; J gene: TRBJ1-5; V gene: TRBV7-2; clone size: .; D gene: .
CDR3 protein: CASSASTGVSYGYTF; CDR3 DNA: TGTGCCAGCAGCGCATCAACAGGGGTGAGCTATGGCTACACCTTC; J gene: TRBJ1-2; V gene: TRBV9; clone size: .; D gene: TRBD1
CDR3 protein: CASSLFVADRGRPNYGYTF; CDR3 DNA: TGTGCCAGCAGCTTGTTCGTGGCGGACAGGGGGCGTCCTAACTATGGCTACACCTTC; J gene: TRBJ1-2; V gene: TRBV5-5; clone size: .; D gene: TRBD1